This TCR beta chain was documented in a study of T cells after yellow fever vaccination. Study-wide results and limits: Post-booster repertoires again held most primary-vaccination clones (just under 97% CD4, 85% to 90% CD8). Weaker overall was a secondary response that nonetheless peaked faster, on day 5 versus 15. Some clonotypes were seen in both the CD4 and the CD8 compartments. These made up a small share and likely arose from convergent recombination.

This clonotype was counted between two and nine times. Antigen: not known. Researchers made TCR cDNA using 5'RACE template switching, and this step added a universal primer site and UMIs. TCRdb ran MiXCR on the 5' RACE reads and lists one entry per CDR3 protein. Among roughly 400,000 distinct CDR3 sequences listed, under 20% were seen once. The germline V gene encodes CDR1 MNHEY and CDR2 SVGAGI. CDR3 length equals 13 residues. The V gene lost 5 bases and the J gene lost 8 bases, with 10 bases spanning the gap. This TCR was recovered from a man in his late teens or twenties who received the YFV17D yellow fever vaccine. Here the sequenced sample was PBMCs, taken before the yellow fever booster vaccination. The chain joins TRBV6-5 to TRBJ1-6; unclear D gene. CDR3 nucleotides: TGTGCCAGCAGTACTTACAGTGATTCACCCCTCCACTTT. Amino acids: CASSTYSDSPLHF.